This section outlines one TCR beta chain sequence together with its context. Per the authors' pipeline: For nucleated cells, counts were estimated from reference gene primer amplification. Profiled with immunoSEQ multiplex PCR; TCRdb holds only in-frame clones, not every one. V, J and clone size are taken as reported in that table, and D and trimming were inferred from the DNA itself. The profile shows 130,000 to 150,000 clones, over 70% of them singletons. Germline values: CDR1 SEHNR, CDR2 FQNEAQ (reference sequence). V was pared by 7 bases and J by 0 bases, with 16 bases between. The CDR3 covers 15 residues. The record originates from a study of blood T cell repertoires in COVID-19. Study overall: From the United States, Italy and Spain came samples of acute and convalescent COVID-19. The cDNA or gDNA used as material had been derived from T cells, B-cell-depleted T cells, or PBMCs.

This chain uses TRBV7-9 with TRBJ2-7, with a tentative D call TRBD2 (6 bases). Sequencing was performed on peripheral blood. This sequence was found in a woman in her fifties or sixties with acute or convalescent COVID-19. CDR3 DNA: TGTGCCAGCACCCGGCTCGGGCGGGACTCCTACGAGCAGTACTTC. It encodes CASTRLGRDSYEQYF.